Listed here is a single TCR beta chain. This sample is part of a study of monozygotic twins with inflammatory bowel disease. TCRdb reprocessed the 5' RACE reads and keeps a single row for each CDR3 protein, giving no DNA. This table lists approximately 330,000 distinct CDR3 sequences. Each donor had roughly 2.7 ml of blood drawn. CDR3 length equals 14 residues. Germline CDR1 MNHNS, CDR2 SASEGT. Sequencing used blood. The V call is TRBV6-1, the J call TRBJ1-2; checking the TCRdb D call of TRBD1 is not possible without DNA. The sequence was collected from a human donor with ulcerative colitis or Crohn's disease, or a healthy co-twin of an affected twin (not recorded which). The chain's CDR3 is CASSQTGSNYGYTF.